What follows describes a single TCR beta chain. The sample belongs to a study of blood T cell repertoires in COVID-19. Study details: Samples came from the United States, Italy and Spain, spanning acute and convalescent COVID-19. Nucleic acid was either cDNA or gDNA, and it came from T cells, B-cell-depleted T cells, or PBMCs.

Original handling: Counts of nucleated cells, estimated from reference gene primer amplification, were obtained. The protocol was immunoSEQ multiplex PCR, while the TCRdb copy is restricted to in-frame clones and leaves out a portion. V, J and clone size are taken as reported in that table, and D and trimming were inferred from the DNA itself. Of 450,000 to 500,000 clones listed, approximately 83% are singletons. The V end was cut by 0 bases, the J end by 4 bases, with 12 bases between. The CDR3 is made up of 15 amino acids. CDR1 SGDLS and CDR2 YYNGEE come from the germline V gene. V usage is TRBV9 and J usage is TRBJ2-3, with D maybe TRBD2 (6 bases). The TCR sequence derives from a human donor in a cohort sampled during active COVID-19. Specimen: peripheral blood. CDR3 in DNA: TGTGCCAGCAGCGTAGCACTGGGAGGAGCAGATACGCAGTATTTT. It is translated as CASSVALGGADTQYF.